Following are 22 T cell receptor beta chains from one sample sequenced in a study of beta chain features in type 1 diabetes. The investigators reverse transcribed all of the isolated RNA, so they sequenced expressed TCRB transcripts. Clones were read by immunoSEQ multiplex PCR, and TCRdb kept only the in-frame ones, dropping some. Found here are 400,000 to 450,000 clones, approximately 14% of them singletons; the top ten hold under 0.04%. Input material: naive CD4+ T cells from blood. These TCRs come from a man aged 25 to 45 in good health.

The chain has TRBV2 and TRBJ2-3, with 9 bases that match TRBD2. There are 13 residues in the CDR3. V shed 11 bases and J 2 bases; nucleotides not matched to a gene: 5. From germline, CDR1 is SNHLY and CDR2 FYNNEI. The CDR3 is CALSGGPTDTQYF. CDR3 coding DNA: TGTGCCCTTAGCGGGGGACCCACAGATACGCAGTATTTT.

This clone came up a few times. This specimen includes other DNA sequences encoding the same CDR3. This chain links TRBV11-2 with TRBJ2-1; 9 positions agree with TRBD2. V dropped 5 bases and J dropped 7; count of bases not matched to a gene: 9. Germline CDR1 reads SGHAT; CDR2 reads FQNNGV. There are 15 residues in the CDR3. CDR3 nucleotide sequence: TGTGCCAGCAGCGCCCGGGGACTAGCCGAGAATGAGCAGTTCTTC. Translating gives CASSARGLAENEQFF.

This clone was seen a few times. The genes are TRBV21-1 and TRBJ1-2; the D call of TRBD1 is as the table states it, not checked on the DNA. TRBV21-1 is a documented pseudogene. The CDR3 spans 13 residues. CDR3: CASSRQGVCGYTF. The CDR3 bases are TGTGCCAGCAGCAGACAGGGTGTGTGTGGCTACACCTTC.

The chain carries TRBV4-1 and TRBJ1-6; 7 nucleotides match TRBD1. After removal of 0 bases from V and 0 bases from J, the junction contained 8 bases not matched to a gene. The CDR3 loop spans 19 amino acids. CDR1 is MGHRA and CDR2 is YSYEKL in the germline V gene. CDR3 protein: CASSQEGQTLSSYNSPLHF. CDR3 nucleotides: TGCGCCAGCAGCCAAGAGGGACAGACTCTAAGCTCCTATAATTCACCCCTCCACTTT.

This sequence joins TRBV5-6 and TRBJ2-3, with 7 bases lining up with TRBD2. Germline V CDR1 and CDR2: SGHDT, YYEEEE. V shed 2 bases and J 8 bases; nucleotides not matched to a gene: 2. The CDR3 sequence is 12 residues long. CDR3 nucleotides: TGTGCCAGCAGCTTCGGACTAGTTACGCAGTATTTT. As protein: CASSFGLVTQYF.

This clone was picked up a small number of times. CDR3 DNA: TGTGCCAGCAGCGACATGACTAGCGGGGGGGCAGATACGCAGTATTTT. This codes for CASSDMTSGGADTQYF. The chain employs TRBV9 and TRBJ2-3, with 14 bases lining up with TRBD2. This CDR3 is built from 16 residues. Germline V CDR1 and CDR2: SGDLS, YYNGEE. The junction had 4 bases not matched to a gene; V was cut back by 3 bases and J by 4 bases.

This clone was observed a few times. In the same sample, other DNA sequences code for this CDR3. The rearrangement links TRBV29-1 to TRBJ2-2; 7 bases agree with TRBD2. The CDR3 spans 13 residues. The germline gives CDR1 SQVTM, CDR2 ANQGSEA. V shed 4 bases and J 5 bases; nucleotides not matched to a gene: 4. CDR3 residues: CSVGLGGTGELFF. As DNA, the CDR3 is TGCAGCGTTGGGCTCGGGGGGACCGGGGAGCTGTTTTTT.

In its sample, this clone was seen a few times. The sample carries other DNA sequences with the same CDR3. The rearrangement uses TRBV25-1 and TRBJ1-5, with D unclear. The CDR3 runs 12 residues. V lost 3 bases to trimming and J lost 4 bases, with 4 bases between them. Looked up from germline, CDR1 is MGHDK and CDR2 is SYGVNS. The CDR3 nucleotides are TGTGCCAGCAGTGAGGGTAATCAGCCCCAGCATTTT. It yields the protein CASSEGNQPQHF. Full variable domain (remainder filled in from reference TRBV25-1 and TRBJ1-5): EADIYQTPRYLVIGTGKKITLECSQTMGHDKMYWYQQDPGMELHLIHYSYGVNSTEKGDLSSESTVSRIRTEHFPLTLESARPSHTSQYLCASSEGNQPQHFGDGTRLSIL.

This clone was counted only a few times. The V and J genes are TRBV5-4 and TRBJ2-2; 12 bases map to TRBD2. V was clipped by 1 base and J by 6 bases; unmatched bases: 10. Germline V lookup: CDR1 SGHNT, CDR2 YYREEE (reference sequence). The CDR3 is 18 residues long. As DNA, the CDR3 is TGTGCCAGCAGCTTGATGTTACTAGCGGGAGGTGCTTCCGGGGAGCTGTTTTTT. Protein sequence: CASSLMLLAGGASGELFF.

The chain has TRBV29-1 and TRBJ2-6, with unresolved D. CDR1 is SQVTM, CDR2 ANQGSEA, per germline. V dropped 4 bases and J dropped 0 bases, with 7 bases sitting between them. This CDR3 is 14 amino acids long. The CDR3, as DNA: TGCAGCGTTGCAACAAGCTCTGGGGCCAACGTCCTGACTTTC. Amino acid sequence: CSVATSSGANVLTF.

This clone appeared a few times. J is TRBJ2-1 and V is TRBV7-2; 9 bases align to TRBD1. The CDR3 runs to 15 residues. The germline V gene has CDR1 SGHTA and CDR2 FQGNSA. The V gene end was trimmed by 7 bases and the J gene end by 3 bases; junction bases not matched to a gene: 7. CDR3 nucleotides: TGTGCCAGCACCAGTCGGGACAGGGTCTACAATGAGCAGTTCTTC. Its protein product is CASTSRDRVYNEQFF.

About this clone itself: The sample contains more than one DNA sequence encoding this CDR3. V and J are TRBV4-3 and TRBJ2-3; no reliable D call. V was cut by 2 bases and J by 3 bases, with 6 bases left in between. This CDR3 spans 13 amino acids. Germline V CDR1 and CDR2: LGHNA, YSLEER. In DNA, the CDR3 is TGCGCCAGCAGCCAACTTTCTACAGATACGCAGTATTTT. It is translated as CASSQLSTDTQYF.

This chain uses TRBV29-1 with TRBJ2-1, with TRBD1 identical over 10 bases. V was clipped by 8 bases and J by 8 bases; unmatched bases: 15. This CDR3 comprises 15 residues. Germline V gene data show CDR1 as SQVTM and CDR2 as ANQGSEA. CDR3 residues: CSSRKPGQGLDEQFF. CDR3 coding DNA: TGCAGCTCACGGAAACCGGGACAGGGGCTCGATGAGCAGTTCTTC.

This clone was seen a few times. V and J are TRBV4-1 and TRBJ2-7; the match to TRBD2 covers 7 bases. Germline V gene lookup returns CDR1 MGHRA and CDR2 YSYEKL. Unmatched junction bases numbered 13, after V lost 2 bases and J lost 3 bases. The CDR3 has 17 amino acids. The CDR3 sequence: CASSQRNPSGEIYEQYF. In DNA, the CDR3 is TGCGCCAGCAGCCAACGAAACCCCAGCGGGGAGATCTACGAGCAGTACTTC.

This clone has a handful of counts. The chain employs TRBV27 and TRBJ1-2; 10 bases match TRBD1. Germline CDR1 MNHEY, CDR2 SMNVEV (reference sequence). The CDR3 is 15 amino acids. J lost 3 bases, V lost 5 bases, and 6 bases had no gene match. As DNA, the CDR3 is TGTGCCAGCAGTACGGGACAGGGGCAAGACTATGGCTACACCTTC. The encoded protein is CASSTGQGQDYGYTF.

The V call is TRBV30, the J call TRBJ2-1, with D unresolved. CDR1 and CDR2 (germline): GTSNPN, SVGIG (reference sequence). The CDR3 loop spans 14 amino acids. V dropped 1 base and J dropped 10 bases, with 17 bases sitting between them. DNA of the CDR3: TGTGCCTGGAGTGGCCGTTCACAGATGAACGAGCAGTTCTTC. Translated, it gives CAWSGRSQMNEQFF.

This sequence joins TRBV29-1 and TRBJ1-4; 7 positions match TRBD1. The V gene's germline CDR1 is SQVTM and CDR2 ANQGSEA. V was pared by 6 bases and J by 14 bases, with 9 bases of the junction left unmatched. This CDR3 is 11 amino acids long. CDR3 sequence: CSVAGRGRLFF. The CDR3 DNA reads as TGCAGCGTGGCAGGAAGGGGGCGTCTGTTTTTT.

A few counts support this clone. The chain recombines TRBV9 with TRBJ1-2, with a possible D match to TRBD1 (6 bases). CDR1 and CDR2 (germline): SGDLS, YYNGEE. Trimming cost V 3 bases and J 4 bases, with 13 bases left between them. The CDR3 has 14 amino acids. CDR3 sequence (DNA): TGTGCCAGCAGCGGACCGACAGGAGCCTATGGCTACACCTTC. As protein: CASSGPTGAYGYTF.

The table lists this clone with many counts. The rearrangement links TRBV15 to TRBJ1-4, with D perhaps TRBD1 (5 bases). The CDR3 has 15 amino acids. V shed 3 bases and J shed 8 bases, with 16 bases lying between them. Germline V gives CDR1 LNHNV, CDR2 YYDKDF (reference sequence). The CDR3 DNA follows: TGTGCCACCAGCAGGCGGACAACGAAGAACGAAAAACTGTTTTTT. This translates into CATSRRTTKNEKLFF.

The chain recombines TRBV4-3 with TRBJ2-3; D is uncertain. V was cut by 1 base and J by 5 bases, with 13 bases left in between. Germline V gene lookup returns CDR1 LGHNA and CDR2 YSLEER. CDR3 length: 15 amino acids. The DNA for the CDR3 is TGCGCCAGCAGCCAAGGAGGTTCTAGGGTAGATACGCAGTATTTT. Translation: CASSQGGSRVDTQYF.

The rearrangement joins TRBV6-5 to TRBJ2-5; 10 nucleotides match TRBD2. The germline CDR1 and CDR2 sequences are MNHEY and SVGAGI. The CDR3 is 14 amino acids. The V segment lost 7 bases and the J segment 2 bases; nucleotides outside the gene matches: 4. This CDR3 reads CASTKAGGQETQYF. In DNA form, the CDR3 reads TGTGCCAGCACCAAAGCGGGAGGGCAAGAGACCCAGTACTTC.

The table lists this clone with a few counts. The chain is built from TRBV7-3 and TRBJ2-1, with a weak D call TRBD2 (5 bases). CDR3 length: 16 residues. V lost 2 bases and J lost 6, with 17 bases in between. Looked up from germline, CDR1 is SGHTA and CDR2 is FQGTGA. This CDR3 reads CASSLYASTVTNEQFF. The CDR3 DNA is TGTGCCAGCAGCTTATACGCTAGCACGGTAACCAATGAGCAGTTCTTC.